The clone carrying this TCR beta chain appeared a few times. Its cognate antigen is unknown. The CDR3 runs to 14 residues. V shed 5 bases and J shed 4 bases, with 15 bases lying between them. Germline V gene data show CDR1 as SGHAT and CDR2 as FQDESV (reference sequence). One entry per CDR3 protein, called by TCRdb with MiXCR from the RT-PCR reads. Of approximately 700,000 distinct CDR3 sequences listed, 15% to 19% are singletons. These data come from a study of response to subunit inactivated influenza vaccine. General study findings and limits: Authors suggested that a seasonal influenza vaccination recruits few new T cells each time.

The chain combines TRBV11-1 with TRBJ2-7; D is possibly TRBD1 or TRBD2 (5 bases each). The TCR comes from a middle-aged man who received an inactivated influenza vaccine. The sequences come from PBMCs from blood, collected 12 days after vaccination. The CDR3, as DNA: TGTGCCAGCAGCCCCCAGTGGGACGGGTACGAGCAGTACTTC. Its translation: CASSPQWDGYEQYF.